The rows below give T cell receptor beta chains drawn from one sample of a study of radiotherapy plus CTLA-4 blockade in lung cancer. Some clones are missing from TCRdb's copy, which holds only in-frame ones; the method was immunoSEQ multiplex PCR. Of some 70,000 clones listed, about 80% are singletons. This specimen was peripheral blood, taken from a patient treated with radiotherapy plus ipilimumab. These receptors all come from a human donor with non-small cell lung cancer who had a partial response to radiotherapy plus ipilimumab. The CDR3 runs from the conserved cysteine through the conserved F or W. The D gene is left open where the match is weak. Size is omitted from some rows. Given values are once, few, many or a class for expanded clones.

-	-	TRBV5-1	TRBJ1-4	CASSPQGTNEKLFF	TGCGCCAGCAGTCCACAGGGCACTAATGAAAAACTGTTTTTT
-	-	TRBV27	TRBJ1-6	CASSQTGDHSPLHF	TGTGCCAGCAGTCAGACAGGAGACCATTCACCCCTCCACTTT
TRBD1	-	TRBV28	TRBJ1-1	CASSLGTGGREAFF	TGTGCCAGCAGTTTGGGGACAGGAGGGCGTGAAGCTTTCTTT
-	-	TRBV11-2	TRBJ1-1	CASSLGRRGGTEAFF	TGTGCCAGCAGCTTGGGCCGCAGGGGCGGCACTGAAGCTTTCTTT
-	once	TRBV28	TRBJ1-4	CASSQGTNEKLFF	TGTGCCAGCAGTCAGGGAACTAATGAAAAACTGTTTTTT
-	few	TRBV7-8	TRBJ1-1	CASSRTDSMNTEAFF	TGTGCCAGCAGCCGAACTGACAGCATGAACACTGAAGCTTTCTTT
-	-	TRBV19	TRBJ1-1	CASSWSLGGEAFF	TGTGCCAGTAGTTGGAGTCTGGGTGGGGAAGCTTTCTTT
-	-	TRBV21-1	TRBJ1-5	CASSKGSNQPQHF	TGTGCCAGCAGCAAGGGCAGCAATCAGCCCCAGCATTTT
TRBD1	-	TRBV19	TRBJ1-4	CASSVNRGTNEKLFF	TGTGCCAGTAGTGTCAACAGGGGGACTAATGAAAAACTGTTTTTT
TRBD2	-	TRBV27	TRBJ2-7	CASPPGGEQYF	TGTGCCAGTCCCCCGGGGGGCGAGCAGTACTTC
-	-	TRBV15	TRBJ1-2	CATSRDLGSYYGYTF	TGTGCCACCAGCAGAGATTTGGGCAGCTACTATGGCTACACCTTC
-	-	TRBV27	TRBJ2-7	CASSLRHSSYEQYF	TGTGCCAGCAGTTTACGGCACAGCTCCTACGAGCAGTACTTC
TRBD1	-	TRBV7-3	TRBJ2-2	CASSYTGGPNTGELFF	TGTGCCAGCAGTTACACAGGGGGACCCAACACCGGGGAGCTGTTTTTT
TRBD1	-	TRBV29-1	TRBJ2-1	CSADPGQALQFF	TGCAGCGCTGACCCGGGACAGGCACTTCAGTTCTTC
-	-	TRBV5-1	TRBJ2-1	CASSFPAGEQFF	TGCGCCAGCAGCTTTCCTGCGGGGGAGCAGTTCTTC
-	-	TRBV25-1	TRBJ1-2	CASSLGQGPTYGYTF	TGTGCCAGCAGCCTTGGGCAGGGGCCCACCTATGGCTACACCTTC
-	-	TRBV19	TRBJ1-1	CASSHNLAEAFF	TGTGCCAGTAGTCATAACCTCGCGGAGGCTTTCTTT
-	-	TRBV18	TRBJ2-3	CASSAGETQYF	TGTGCCAGCTCCGCCGGAGAAACGCAGTATTTT
-	-	TRBV27	TRBJ2-2	CASRPLAGRDTGELFF	TGTGCCAGCAGGCCCCTAGCCGGGCGGGACACCGGGGAGCTGTTTTTT
-	-	TRBV19	TRBJ1-5	CASSPRMGQPQHF	TGTGCCAGTAGTCCCCGTATGGGCCAGCCCCAGCATTTT
-	-	TRBV5-4	TRBJ2-1	CASRTVGDSYNEQFF	TGTGCCAGCAGGACGGTCGGAGACTCCTACAATGAGCAGTTCTTC
TRBD2	-	TRBV27	TRBJ2-7	CASTRLAGQTYEQYF	TGTGCCAGCACCCGACTAGCGGGCCAAACCTACGAGCAGTACTTC
-	-	TRBV2	TRBJ1-1	CASSGRGGNTEAFF	TGTGCCAGCAGTGGCCGGGGAGGGAACACTGAAGCTTTCTTT
TRBD2	-	TRBV10-3	TRBJ2-7	CAIPRLAGTYEQYF	TGTGCCATCCCAAGACTAGCGGGGACCTACGAGCAGTACTTC
-	once	TRBV13	TRBJ2-7	CASSQFSEQYF	TGTGCCAGCAGCCAATTTAGCGAGCAGTACTTC
-	-	TRBV10-2	TRBJ2-3	CASSVWRAQADTQYF	TGCGCCAGCAGTGTCTGGAGGGCCCAGGCAGATACGCAGTATTTT
-	-	TRBV6-6	TRBJ1-4	CASTTRRGGGEKLFF	TGTGCCAGCACCACAAGACGAGGTGGAGGCGAAAAACTGTTTTTT
TRBD1	-	TRBV5-1	TRBJ1-4	CASSRGQVNEKLFF	TGCGCCAGCAGTCGAGGACAGGTTAATGAAAAACTGTTTTTT
TRBD1	once	TRBV7-9	TRBJ2-1	CASVGQVVGEQFF	TGTGCCAGCGTCGGACAGGTTGTGGGTGAGCAGTTCTTC
TRBD2	-	TRBV7-3	TRBJ2-3	CASSPTSVLEADTQYF	TGTGCCAGCAGCCCAACTAGCGTGCTGGAGGCAGATACGCAGTATTTT
-	-	TRBV28	TRBJ1-1	CATQWRDREAFF	TGTGCCACACAATGGAGAGACAGGGAAGCTTTCTTT
-	-	TRBV29-1	TRBJ2-1	CSVEGERSSYNEQFF	TGCAGCGTTGAAGGTGAGCGGAGCTCCTACAATGAGCAGTTCTTC
TRBD1	-	TRBV7-8	TRBJ2-5	CASRGGLETQYF	TGTGCCAGCAGAGGGGGCTTAGAGACCCAGTACTTC
-	-	TRBV25-1	TRBJ2-6	CASSDTRMRAGANVLTF	TGTGCCAGCAGTGATACGCGGATGCGCGCTGGGGCCAACGTCCTGACTTTC
TRBD2	-	TRBV25-1	TRBJ2-3	CASGLAGGTDTQYF	TGTGCCAGCGGACTAGCGGGAGGCACAGATACGCAGTATTTT
TRBD2	-	TRBV5-1	TRBJ2-5	CASSLALAGIGQETQYF	TGCGCCAGCAGCTTGGCCTTAGCGGGAATCGGGCAAGAGACCCAGTACTTC
-	once	TRBV2	TRBJ2-3	CASSEQGPTDTQYF	TGTGCCAGCAGTGAACAGGGGCCCACAGATACGCAGTATTTT
-	-	TRBV7-9	TRBJ2-3	CASSPYEGGTTDTQYF	TGTGCCAGCAGCCCTTACGAGGGAGGAACCACAGATACGCAGTATTTT
-	-	TRBV2	TRBJ2-7	CASKLDPYEQYF	TGTGCCAGCAAGCTAGATCCCTACGAGCAGTACTTC
TRBD2	once	TRBV15	TRBJ2-7	CATSAASGRLTYEQYF	TGTGCCACCAGCGCAGCTAGCGGGCGCCTCACCTACGAGCAGTACTTC
TRBD2	-	TRBV7-2	TRBJ2-1	CASILSGGTYNEQFF	TGTGCCAGCATCCTTAGCGGGGGAACCTACAATGAGCAGTTCTTC
-	-	TRBV6-1	TRBJ1-3	CASRERGGGNTIYF	TGTGCCAGCAGGGAGCGGGGAGGTGGAAACACCATATATTTT